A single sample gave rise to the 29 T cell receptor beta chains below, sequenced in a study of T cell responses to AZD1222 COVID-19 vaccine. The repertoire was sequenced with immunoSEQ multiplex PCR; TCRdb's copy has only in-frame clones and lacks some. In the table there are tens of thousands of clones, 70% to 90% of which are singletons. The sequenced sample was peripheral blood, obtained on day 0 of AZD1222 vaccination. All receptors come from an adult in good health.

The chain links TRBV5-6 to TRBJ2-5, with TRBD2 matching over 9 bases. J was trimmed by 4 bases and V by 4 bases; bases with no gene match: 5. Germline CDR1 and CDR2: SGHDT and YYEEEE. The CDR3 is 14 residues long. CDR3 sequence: CASSPSGERETQYF. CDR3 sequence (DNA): TGTGCCAGCAGCCCTAGCGGGGAGCGAGAGACCCAGTACTTC.

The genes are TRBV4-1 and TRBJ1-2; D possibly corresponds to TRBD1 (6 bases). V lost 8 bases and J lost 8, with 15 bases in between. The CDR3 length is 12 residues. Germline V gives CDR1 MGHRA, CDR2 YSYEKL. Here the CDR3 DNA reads TGCGCCAGCTCCGTAGGGGGGATGGGCTACACCTTC. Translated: CASSVGGMGYTF.

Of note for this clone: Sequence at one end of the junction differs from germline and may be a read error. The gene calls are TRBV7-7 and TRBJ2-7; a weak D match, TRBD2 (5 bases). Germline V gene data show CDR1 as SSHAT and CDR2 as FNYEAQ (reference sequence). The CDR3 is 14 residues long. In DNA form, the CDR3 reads TGTGCTAGCAGCTTATATGAGGGCCCCTACGAGCAGTACTTC. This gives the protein CASSLYEGPYEQYF.

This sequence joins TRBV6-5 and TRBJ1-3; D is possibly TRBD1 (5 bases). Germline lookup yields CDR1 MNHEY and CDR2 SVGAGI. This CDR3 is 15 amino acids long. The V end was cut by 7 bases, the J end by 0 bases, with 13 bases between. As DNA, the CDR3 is TGTGCCAGCACCGAAGGGGTCAGCTCTGGAAACACCATATATTTT. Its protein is CASTEGVSSGNTIYF.

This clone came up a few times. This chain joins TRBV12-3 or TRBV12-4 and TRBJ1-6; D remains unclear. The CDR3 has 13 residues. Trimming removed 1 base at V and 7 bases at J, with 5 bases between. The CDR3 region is CASSLERNSPLHF. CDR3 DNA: TGTGCCAGCAGTTTAGAGCGGAATTCACCCCTCCACTTT.

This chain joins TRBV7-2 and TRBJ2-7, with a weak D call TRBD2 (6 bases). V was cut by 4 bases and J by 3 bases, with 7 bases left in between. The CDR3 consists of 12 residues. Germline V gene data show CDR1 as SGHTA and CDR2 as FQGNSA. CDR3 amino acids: CASSSSVYEQYF. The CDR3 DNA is TGTGCCAGCAGCTCTAGCGTCTACGAGCAGTACTTC.

The CDR3 sequence is CASSSGTGGYEQFF. CDR3 in DNA: TGCGCCAGCAGCTCCGGGACAGGGGGCTATGAGCAGTTCTTC. The V gene is TRBV5-1, the J gene TRBJ2-1; 12 bases agree with TRBD1. Trimming took 3 bases from V and 8 from J; bases not matched to a gene: 3. The germline V gene encodes CDR1 SGHRS and CDR2 YFSETQ. The CDR3 is made up of 14 amino acids.

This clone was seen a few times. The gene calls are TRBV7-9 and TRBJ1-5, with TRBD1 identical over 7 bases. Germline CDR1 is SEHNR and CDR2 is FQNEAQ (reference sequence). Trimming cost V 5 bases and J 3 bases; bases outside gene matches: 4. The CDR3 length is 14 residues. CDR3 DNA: TGTGCCAGCAGCACGGGACAGATCAATCAGCCCCAGCATTTT. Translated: CASSTGQINQPQHF.

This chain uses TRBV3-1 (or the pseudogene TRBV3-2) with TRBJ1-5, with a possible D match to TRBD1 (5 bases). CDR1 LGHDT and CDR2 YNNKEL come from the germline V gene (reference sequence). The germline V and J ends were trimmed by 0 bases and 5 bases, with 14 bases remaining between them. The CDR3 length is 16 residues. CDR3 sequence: CASSQEGRGDYQPQHF. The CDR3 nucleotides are TGTGCCAGCAGCCAAGAGGGTCGGGGGGATTATCAGCCCCAGCATTTT.

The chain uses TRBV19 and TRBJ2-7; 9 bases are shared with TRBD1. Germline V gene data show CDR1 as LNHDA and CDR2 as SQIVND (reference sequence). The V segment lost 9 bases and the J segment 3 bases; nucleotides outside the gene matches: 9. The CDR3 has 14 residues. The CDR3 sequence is CASGTGTGSYEQYF. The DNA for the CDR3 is TGTGCCAGCGGGACCGGGACAGGGAGCTACGAGCAGTACTTC.

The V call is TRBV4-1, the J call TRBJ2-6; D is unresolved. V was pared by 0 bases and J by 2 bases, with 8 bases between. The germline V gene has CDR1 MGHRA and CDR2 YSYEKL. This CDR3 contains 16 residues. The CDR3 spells CASSQEGSPGANVLTF. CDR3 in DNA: TGCGCCAGCAGCCAAGAAGGATCCCCTGGGGCCAACGTCCTGACTTTC.

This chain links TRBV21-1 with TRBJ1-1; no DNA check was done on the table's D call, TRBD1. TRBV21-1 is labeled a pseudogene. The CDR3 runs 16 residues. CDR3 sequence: CASSKEVGGFRLEAFF. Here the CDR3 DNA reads TGTGCCAGCAGCAAAGAGGTAGGGGGATTTCGTCTGGAAGCTTTCTTT.

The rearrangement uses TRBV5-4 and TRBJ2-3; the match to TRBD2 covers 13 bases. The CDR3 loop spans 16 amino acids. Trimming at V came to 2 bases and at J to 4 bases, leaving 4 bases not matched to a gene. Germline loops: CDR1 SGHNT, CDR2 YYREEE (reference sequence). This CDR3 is CASSLGGTSGADTQYF. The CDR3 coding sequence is TGTGCCAGCAGCTTAGGGGGGACTAGCGGGGCAGATACGCAGTATTTT.

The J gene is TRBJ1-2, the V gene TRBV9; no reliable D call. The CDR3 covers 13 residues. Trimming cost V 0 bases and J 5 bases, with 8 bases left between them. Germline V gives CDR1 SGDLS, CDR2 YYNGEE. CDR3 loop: CASSVDDNYGYTF. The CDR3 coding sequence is TGTGCCAGCAGCGTAGATGATAATTATGGCTACACCTTC.

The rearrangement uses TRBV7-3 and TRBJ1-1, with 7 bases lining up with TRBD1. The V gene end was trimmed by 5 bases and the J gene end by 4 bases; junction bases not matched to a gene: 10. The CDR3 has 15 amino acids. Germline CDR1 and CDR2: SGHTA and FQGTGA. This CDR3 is CASSQGMAGGTEAFF. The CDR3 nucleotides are TGTGCCAGCAGCCAGGGAATGGCAGGGGGCACTGAAGCTTTCTTT.

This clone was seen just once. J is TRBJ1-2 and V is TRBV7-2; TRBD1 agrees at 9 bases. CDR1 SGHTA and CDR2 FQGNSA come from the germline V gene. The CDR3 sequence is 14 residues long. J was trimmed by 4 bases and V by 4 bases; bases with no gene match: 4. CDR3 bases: TGTGCCAGCAGCTCGGACAGGGGTGGCTATGGCTACACCTTC. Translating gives CASSSDRGGYGYTF.

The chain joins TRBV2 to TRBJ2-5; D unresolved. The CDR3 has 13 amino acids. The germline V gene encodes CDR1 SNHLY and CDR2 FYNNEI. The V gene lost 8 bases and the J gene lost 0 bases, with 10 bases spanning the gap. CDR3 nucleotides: TGTGCCAGCCTCTTTGAGTACCAAGAGACCCAGTACTTC. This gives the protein CASLFEYQETQYF.

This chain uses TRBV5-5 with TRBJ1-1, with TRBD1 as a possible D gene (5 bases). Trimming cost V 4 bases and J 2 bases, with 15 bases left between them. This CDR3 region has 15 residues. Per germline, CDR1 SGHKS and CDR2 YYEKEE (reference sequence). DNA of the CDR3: TGTGCCAGCAGCCCCCGGGAGACAGCAAACACTGAAGCTTTCTTT. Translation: CASSPRETANTEAFF.

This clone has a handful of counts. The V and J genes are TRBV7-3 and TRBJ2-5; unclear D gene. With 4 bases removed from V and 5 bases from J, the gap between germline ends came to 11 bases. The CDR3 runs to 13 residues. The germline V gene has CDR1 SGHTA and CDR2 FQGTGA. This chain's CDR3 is CASSSNTGETQYF. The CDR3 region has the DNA TGTGCCAGCAGCTCCAATACCGGTGAGACCCAGTACTTC. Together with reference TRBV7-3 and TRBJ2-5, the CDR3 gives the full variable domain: GAGVSQTPSNKVTEKGKYVELRCDPISGHTALYWYRQSLGQGPEFLIYFQGTGAADDSGLPNDRFFAVRPEGSVSTLKIQRTERGDSAVYLCASSSNTGETQYFGPGTRLLVL.

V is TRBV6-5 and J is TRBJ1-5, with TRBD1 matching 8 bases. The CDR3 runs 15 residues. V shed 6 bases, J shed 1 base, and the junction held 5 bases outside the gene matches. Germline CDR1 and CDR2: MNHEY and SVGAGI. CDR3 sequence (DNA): TGTGCCAGCAGAGCCGACAGGGGAAGCAATCAGCCCCAGCATTTT. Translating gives CASRADRGSNQPQHF.

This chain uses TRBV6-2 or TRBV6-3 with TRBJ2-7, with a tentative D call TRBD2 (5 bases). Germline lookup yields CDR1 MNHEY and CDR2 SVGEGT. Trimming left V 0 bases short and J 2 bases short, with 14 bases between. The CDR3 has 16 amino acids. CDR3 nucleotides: TGTGCCAGCAGTTACTCCGAGGGCGCAGCCCCCTACGAGCAGTACTTC. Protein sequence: CASSYSEGAAPYEQYF.

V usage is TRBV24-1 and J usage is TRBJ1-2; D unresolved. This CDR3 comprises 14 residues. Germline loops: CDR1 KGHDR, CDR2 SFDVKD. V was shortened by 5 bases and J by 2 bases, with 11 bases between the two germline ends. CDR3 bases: TGTGCCACCAGTGCCCGGACGGGAAACTATGGCTACACCTTC. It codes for CATSARTGNYGYTF.

The CDR3 DNA sequence: TGTGCCAGCAGTGAATCGGGGACAACTTATGGCTACACCTTC. Residues: CASSESGTTYGYTF. The J gene is TRBJ1-2, the V gene TRBV25-1; possible D gene TRBD1, 6 bases. CDR3 length equals 14 residues. Trimming removed 1 base from V and 5 bases from J, with 11 bases in between. Germline loops: CDR1 MGHDK, CDR2 SYGVNS.

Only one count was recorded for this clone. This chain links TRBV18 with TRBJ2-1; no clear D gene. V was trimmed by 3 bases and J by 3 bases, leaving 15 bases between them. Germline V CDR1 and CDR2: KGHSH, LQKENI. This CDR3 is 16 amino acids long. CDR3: CASSPTRGNVYNEQFF. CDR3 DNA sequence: TGTGCCAGCTCACCCACGAGAGGTAACGTCTACAATGAGCAGTTCTTC.

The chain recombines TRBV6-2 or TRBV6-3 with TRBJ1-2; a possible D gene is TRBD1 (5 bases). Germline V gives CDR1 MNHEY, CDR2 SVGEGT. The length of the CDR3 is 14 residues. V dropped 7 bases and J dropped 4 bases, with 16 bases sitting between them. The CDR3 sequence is CASTPTAGPYGYTF. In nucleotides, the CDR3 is TGTGCCAGCACCCCGACAGCGGGGCCCTATGGCTACACCTTC.

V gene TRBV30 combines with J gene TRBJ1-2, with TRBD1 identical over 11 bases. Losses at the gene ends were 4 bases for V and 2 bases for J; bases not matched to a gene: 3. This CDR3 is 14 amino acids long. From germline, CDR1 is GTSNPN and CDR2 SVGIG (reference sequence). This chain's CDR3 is CAWIGTGGNYGYTF. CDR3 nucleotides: TGTGCCTGGATCGGGACAGGGGGAAACTATGGCTACACCTTC.

The CDR3 sequence: CASSGGGTLVDEELFF. DNA of the CDR3: TGTGCCAGCAGTGGGGGTGGGACACTCGTTGATGAGGAGCTGTTTTTT. This chain connects TRBV2 to TRBJ2-2, with a tentative D call TRBD1 (6 bases). V was shortened by 4 bases and J by 10 bases, with 22 bases between the two germline ends. The CDR3 sequence is 16 residues long. Germline V gene data show CDR1 as SNHLY and CDR2 as FYNNEI.

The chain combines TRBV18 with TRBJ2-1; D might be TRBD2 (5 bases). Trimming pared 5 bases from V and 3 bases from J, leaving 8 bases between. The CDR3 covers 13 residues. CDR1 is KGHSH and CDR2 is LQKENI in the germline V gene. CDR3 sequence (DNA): TGTGCCAGCTCAGTAGGACTCTACAATGAGCAGTTCTTC. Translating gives CASSVGLYNEQFF.

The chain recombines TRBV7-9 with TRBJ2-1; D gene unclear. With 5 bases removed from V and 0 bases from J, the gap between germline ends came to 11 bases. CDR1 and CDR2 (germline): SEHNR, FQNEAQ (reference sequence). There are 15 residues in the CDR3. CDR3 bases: TGTGCCAGCAGCCTACAGTCCGGCTCCTACAATGAGCAGTTCTTC. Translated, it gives CASSLQSGSYNEQFF.